The TCR beta chain described here comes from a study of blood T cell repertoires in COVID-19. Study in general: COVID-19 samples from acute and convalescent phases originated in the United States, Italy and Spain. PBMCs, B-cell-depleted T cells, or T cells were the source of the cDNA or gDNA that made up the material.

The V and J ends lost 0 bases and 1 base respectively, with 7 bases between them. Germline CDR1 KGHSH, CDR2 LQKENI. The CDR3 loop spans 15 amino acids. Across roughly 25 US areas, participants ranged in age from about 18 to 90 years. Original processing methods: Amplifying reference gene primers gave estimates of nucleated cell counts. Using immunoSEQ multiplex PCR, the repertoire was profiled, and TCRdb retains in-frame clones only, with some absent. V and J calls and clone size follow that table, whereas D and trimming were derived from the DNA. The data show over 250,000 clones, around 84% seen once.

Sequencing was performed on PBMCs or T cells enriched from blood (not recorded which). The sequence came from a man aged 25 to 40 with acute COVID-19. The chain joins TRBV18 to TRBJ1-3, with D possibly TRBD1 on 5 matching bases. The CDR3 DNA is TGTGCCAGCTCACCACCTGGGACTTCTGGAAACACCATATATTTT. Translated, it gives CASSPPGTSGNTIYF.